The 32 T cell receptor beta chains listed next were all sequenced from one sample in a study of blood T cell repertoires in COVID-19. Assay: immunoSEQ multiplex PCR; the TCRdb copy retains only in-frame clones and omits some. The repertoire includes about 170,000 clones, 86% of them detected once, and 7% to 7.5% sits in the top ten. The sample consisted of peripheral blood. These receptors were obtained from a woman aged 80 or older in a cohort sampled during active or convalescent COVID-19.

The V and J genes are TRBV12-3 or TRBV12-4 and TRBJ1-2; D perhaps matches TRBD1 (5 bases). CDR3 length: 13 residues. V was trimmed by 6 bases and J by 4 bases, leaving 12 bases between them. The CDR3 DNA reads TGTGCCAGCAGCGGCAGGGTCTCCTATGGCTACACCTTC. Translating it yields CASSGRVSYGYTF.

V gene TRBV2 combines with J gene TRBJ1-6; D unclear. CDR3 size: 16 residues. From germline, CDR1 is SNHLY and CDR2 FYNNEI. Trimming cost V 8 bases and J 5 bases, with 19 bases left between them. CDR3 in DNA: TGTGCCAGCGGTACCCGGCAGAGACTAAATAATTCACCCCTCCACTTT. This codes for CASGTRQRLNNSPLHF.

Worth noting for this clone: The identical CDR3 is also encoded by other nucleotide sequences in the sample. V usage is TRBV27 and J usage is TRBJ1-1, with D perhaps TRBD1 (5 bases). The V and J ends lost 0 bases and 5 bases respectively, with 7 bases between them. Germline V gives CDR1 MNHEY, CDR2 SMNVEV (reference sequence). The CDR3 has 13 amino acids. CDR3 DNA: TGTGCCAGCAGTTTATCCGGGGGTACTGAAGCTTTCTTT. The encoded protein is CASSLSGGTEAFF.

The CDR3 DNA is TGTGCCAGCAGCCCTAGGGCAGGACAGGTAGCGCGAGCCTATAATTCACCCCTCCACTTT. Translated, it gives CASSPRAGQVARAYNSPLHF. The chain combines TRBV28 with TRBJ1-6; 7 bases align to TRBD1. Germline loops: CDR1 MDHEN, CDR2 SYDVKM. V lost 6 bases, J lost 2 bases, and 19 bases stayed unmatched. The CDR3 has 20 residues.

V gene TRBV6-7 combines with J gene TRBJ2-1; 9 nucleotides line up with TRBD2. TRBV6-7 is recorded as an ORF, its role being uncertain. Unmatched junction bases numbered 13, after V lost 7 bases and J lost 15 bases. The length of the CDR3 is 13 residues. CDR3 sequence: CASTCGGAQVPFF. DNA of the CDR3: TGTGCCAGCACCTGCGGGGGGGCGCAAGTCCCGTTCTTC.

The CDR3 nucleotides read TGTGCCAGCAGCCACGAAATCGGACTAGCGGGACGAAGCGGGCAGTTCTTC. Translating gives CASSHEIGLAGRSGQFF. The chain carries TRBV11-2 and TRBJ2-1, with 12 bases that match TRBD2. This CDR3 is 17 amino acids long. V lost 5 bases and J lost 12; bases outside the gene matches: 17. The germline gives CDR1 SGHAT, CDR2 FQNNGV.

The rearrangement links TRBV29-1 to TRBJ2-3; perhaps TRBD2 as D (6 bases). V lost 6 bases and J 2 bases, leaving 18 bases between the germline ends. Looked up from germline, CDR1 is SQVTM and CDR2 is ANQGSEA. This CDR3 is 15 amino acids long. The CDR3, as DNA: TGCAGCGTCCGGGGGACGGTGGGTCTCACAGATACGCAGTATTTT. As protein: CSVRGTVGLTDTQYF.

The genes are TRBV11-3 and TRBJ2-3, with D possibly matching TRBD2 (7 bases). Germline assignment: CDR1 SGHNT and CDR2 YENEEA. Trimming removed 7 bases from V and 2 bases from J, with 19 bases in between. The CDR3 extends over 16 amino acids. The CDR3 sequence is CASTSPRGANTDTQYF. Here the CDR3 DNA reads TGTGCCAGCACCTCCCCCCGGGGGGCTAACACAGATACGCAGTATTTT.

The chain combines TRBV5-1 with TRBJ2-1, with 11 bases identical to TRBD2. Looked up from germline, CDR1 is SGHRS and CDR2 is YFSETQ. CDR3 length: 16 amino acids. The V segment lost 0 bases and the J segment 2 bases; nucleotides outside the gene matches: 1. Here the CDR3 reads CASSLGLAGPYNEQFF. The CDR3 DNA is TGCGCCAGCAGCTTGGGACTAGCGGGGCCCTACAATGAGCAGTTCTTC.

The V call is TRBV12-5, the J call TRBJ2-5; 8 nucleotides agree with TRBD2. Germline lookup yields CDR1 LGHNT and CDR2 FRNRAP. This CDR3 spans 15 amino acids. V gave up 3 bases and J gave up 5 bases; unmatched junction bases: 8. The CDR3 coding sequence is TGTGCTAGTGGTTTTGCGGGGGGCCGGGGTGAGACCCAGTACTTC. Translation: CASGFAGGRGETQYF.

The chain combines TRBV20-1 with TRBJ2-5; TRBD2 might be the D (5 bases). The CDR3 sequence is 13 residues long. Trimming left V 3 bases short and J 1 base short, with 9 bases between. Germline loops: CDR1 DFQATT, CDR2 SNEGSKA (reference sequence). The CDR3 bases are TGCAGTGCTAGTCCGGGAACCCAAGAGACCCAGTACTTC. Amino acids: CSASPGTQETQYF.

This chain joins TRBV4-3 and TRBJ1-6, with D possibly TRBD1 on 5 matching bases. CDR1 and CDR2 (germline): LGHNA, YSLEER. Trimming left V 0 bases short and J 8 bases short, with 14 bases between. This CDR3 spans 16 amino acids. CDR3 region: CASSQDPGQGDSPLHF. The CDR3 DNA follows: TGCGCCAGCAGCCAAGATCCAGGGCAGGGCGATTCACCCCTCCACTTT.

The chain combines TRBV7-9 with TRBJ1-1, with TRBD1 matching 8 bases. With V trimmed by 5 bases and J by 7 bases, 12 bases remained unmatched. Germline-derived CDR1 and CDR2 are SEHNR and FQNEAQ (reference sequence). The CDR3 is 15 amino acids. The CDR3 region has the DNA TGTGCCAGCAGCGACATCGGACAGGGTTGGAATGAAGCTTTCTTT. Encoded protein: CASSDIGQGWNEAFF.

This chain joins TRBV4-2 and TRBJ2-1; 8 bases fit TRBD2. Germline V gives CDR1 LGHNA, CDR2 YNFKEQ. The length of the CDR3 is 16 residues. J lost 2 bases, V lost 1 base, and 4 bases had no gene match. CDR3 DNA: TGTGCCAGCAGCCAAGGGGTAGCGGGAACCTACAATGAGCAGTTCTTC. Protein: CASSQGVAGTYNEQFF.

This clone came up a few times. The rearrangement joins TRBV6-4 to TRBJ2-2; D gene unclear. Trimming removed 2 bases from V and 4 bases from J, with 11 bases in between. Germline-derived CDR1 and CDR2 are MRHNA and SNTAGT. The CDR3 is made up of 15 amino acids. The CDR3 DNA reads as TGTGCCAGCAGTGACAGTAACTACGGCACCGGGGAGCTGTTTTTT. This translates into CASSDSNYGTGELFF.

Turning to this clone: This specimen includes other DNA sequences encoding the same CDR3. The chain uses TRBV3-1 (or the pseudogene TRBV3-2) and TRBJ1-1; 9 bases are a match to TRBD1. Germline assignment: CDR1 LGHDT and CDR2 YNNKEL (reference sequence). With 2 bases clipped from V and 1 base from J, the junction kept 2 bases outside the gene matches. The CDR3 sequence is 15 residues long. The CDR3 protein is CASSQPGQGNTEAFF. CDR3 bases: TGTGCCAGCAGCCAACCGGGACAGGGGAACACTGAAGCTTTCTTT.

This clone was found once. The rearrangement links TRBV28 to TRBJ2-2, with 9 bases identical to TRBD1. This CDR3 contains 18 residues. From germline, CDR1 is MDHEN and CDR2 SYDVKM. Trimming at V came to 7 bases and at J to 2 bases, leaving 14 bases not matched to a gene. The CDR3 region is CASTPFGSDRGNTGELFF. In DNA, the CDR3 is TGTGCCAGCACCCCTTTCGGATCGGACAGGGGTAACACCGGGGAGCTGTTTTTT. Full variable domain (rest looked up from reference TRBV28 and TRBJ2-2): DVKVTQSSRYLVKRTGEKVFLECVQDMDHENMFWYRQDPGLGLRLIYFSYDVKMKEKGDIPEGYSVSREKKERFSLILESASTNQTSMYLCASTPFGSDRGNTGELFFGEGSRLTVL.

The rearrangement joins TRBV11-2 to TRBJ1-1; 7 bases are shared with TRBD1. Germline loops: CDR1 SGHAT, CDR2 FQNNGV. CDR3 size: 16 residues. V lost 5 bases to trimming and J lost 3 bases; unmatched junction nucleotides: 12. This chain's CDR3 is CASSRFKRGGHTEAFF. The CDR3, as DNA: TGTGCCAGCAGCCGCTTCAAACGAGGGGGCCACACTGAAGCTTTCTTT.

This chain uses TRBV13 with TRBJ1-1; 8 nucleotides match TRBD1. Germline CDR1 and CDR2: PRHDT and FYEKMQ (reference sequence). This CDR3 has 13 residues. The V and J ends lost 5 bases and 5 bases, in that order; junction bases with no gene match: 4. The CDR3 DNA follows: TGTGCCAGCAGCCCCCGGACAGGGACTGAAGCTTTCTTT. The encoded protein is CASSPRTGTEAFF.

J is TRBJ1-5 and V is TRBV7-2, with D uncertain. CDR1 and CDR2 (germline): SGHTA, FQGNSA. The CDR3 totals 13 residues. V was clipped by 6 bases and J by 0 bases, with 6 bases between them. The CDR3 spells CASSFNSNQPQHF. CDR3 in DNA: TGTGCCAGCAGTTTTAATAGCAATCAGCCCCAGCATTTT.

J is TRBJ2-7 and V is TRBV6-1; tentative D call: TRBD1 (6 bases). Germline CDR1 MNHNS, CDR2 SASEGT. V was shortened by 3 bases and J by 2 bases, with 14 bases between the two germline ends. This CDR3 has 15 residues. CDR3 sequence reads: CASSEGATPAYEQYV. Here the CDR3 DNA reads TGTGCCAGCAGTGAGGGGGCGACTCCAGCCTACGAGCAGTACGTC.

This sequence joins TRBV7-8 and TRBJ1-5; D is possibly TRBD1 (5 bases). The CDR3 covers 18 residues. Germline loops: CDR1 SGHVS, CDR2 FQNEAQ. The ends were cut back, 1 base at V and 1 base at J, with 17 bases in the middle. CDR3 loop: CASSLEFIGGWSNQPQHF. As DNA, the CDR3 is TGTGCCAGCAGCTTAGAGTTTATCGGGGGTTGGAGCAATCAGCCCCAGCATTTT.

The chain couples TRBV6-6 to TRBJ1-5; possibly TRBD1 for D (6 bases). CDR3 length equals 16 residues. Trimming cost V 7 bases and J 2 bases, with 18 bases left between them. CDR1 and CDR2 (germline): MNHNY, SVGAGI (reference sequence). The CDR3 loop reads CASNDLSDSRNQPQHF. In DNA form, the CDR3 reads TGTGCCAGCAACGACCTTTCGGACAGCCGCAATCAGCCCCAGCATTTT.

In DNA form, the CDR3 reads TGCAGCGGAAGCCAAGGAGGCAATCAGCCCCAGCATTTT. It yields the protein CSGSQGGNQPQHF. The V and J genes are TRBV29-1 and TRBJ1-5; D unclear. V shed 7 bases and J shed 2 bases, with 12 bases lying between them. The CDR3 runs 13 residues. Per germline, CDR1 SQVTM and CDR2 ANQGSEA. Together with reference TRBV29-1 and TRBJ1-5, the CDR3 gives the full variable domain: SAVISQKPSRDICQRGTSLTIQCQVDSQVTMMFWYRQQPGQSLTLIATANQGSEATYESGFVIDKFPISRPNLTFSTLTVSNMSPEDSSIYLCSGSQGGNQPQHFGDGTRLSIL.

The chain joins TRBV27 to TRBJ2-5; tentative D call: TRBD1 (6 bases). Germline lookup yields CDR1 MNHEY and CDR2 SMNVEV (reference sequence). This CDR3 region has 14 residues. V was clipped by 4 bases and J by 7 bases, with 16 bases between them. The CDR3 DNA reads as TGTGCCAGCAGTTCCCCCCAGGGGTCAGGGACCCAGTACTTC. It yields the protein CASSSPQGSGTQYF.

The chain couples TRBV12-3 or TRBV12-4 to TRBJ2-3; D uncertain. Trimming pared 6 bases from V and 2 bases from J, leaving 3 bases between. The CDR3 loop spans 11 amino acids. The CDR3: CASSITDTQYF. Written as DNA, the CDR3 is TGTGCCAGCAGCATCACAGATACGCAGTATTTT.

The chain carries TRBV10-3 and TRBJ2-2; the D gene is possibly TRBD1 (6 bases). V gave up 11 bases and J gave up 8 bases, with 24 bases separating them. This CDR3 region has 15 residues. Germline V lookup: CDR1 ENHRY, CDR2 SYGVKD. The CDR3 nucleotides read TGTGCCGTGCCTTCGACAGGCGGCACACCAGGGGAGCTGTTTTTT. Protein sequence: CAVPSTGGTPGELFF.

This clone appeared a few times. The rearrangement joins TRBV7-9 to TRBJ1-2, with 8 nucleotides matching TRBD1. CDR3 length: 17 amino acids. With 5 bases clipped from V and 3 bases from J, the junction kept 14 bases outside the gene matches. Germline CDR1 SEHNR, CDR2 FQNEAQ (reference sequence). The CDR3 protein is CASSTLRGRVSYYGYTF. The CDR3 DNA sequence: TGTGCCAGCAGCACCCTCAGGGGGCGCGTGTCTTACTATGGCTACACCTTC.

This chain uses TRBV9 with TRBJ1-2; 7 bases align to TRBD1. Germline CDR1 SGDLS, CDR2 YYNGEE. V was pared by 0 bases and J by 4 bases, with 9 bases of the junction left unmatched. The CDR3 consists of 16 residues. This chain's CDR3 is CASSVEVGGGVYGYTF. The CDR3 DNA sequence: TGTGCCAGCAGCGTAGAGGTAGGAGGGGGCGTCTATGGCTACACCTTC.

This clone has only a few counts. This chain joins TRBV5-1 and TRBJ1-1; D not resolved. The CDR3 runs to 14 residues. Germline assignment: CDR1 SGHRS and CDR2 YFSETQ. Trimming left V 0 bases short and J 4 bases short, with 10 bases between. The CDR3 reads CASSLVSSGTEAFF. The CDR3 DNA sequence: TGCGCCAGCAGCTTGGTTAGTTCGGGCACTGAAGCTTTCTTT.

This CDR3 is CASSEASQGVSPLHF. The CDR3, as DNA: TGTGCCAGCAGTGAAGCCAGCCAGGGGGTTTCACCCCTCCACTTT. The chain uses TRBV2 and TRBJ1-6; TRBD1 matches at 7 bases. The ends lost 0 bases at V and 9 bases at J; junction bases unmatched: 5. Looked up from germline, CDR1 is SNHLY and CDR2 is FYNNEI. This CDR3 has 15 residues.

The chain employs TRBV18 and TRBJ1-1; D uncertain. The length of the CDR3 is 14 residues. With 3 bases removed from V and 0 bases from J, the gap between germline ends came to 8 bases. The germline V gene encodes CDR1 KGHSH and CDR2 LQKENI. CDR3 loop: CASSPLEMNTEAFF. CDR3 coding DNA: TGTGCCAGCTCACCGTTAGAAATGAACACTGAAGCTTTCTTT.